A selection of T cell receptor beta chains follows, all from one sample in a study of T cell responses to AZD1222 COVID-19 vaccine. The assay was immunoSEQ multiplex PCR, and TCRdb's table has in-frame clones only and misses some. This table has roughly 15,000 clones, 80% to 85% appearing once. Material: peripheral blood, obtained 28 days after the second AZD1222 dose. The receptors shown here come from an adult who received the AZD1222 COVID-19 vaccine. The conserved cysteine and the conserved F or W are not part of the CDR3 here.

ASSPGTGIGGYT	TRBV27	TRBJ1-2
ASSIGRAGTQY	TRBV19	TRBJ2-5
ASSQDYRGRGYT	TRBV4-3	TRBJ1-2
ASSLGQVGTEAF	TRBV5-6	TRBJ1-1
ASSPGGSGGLYEQY	TRBV11-3	TRBJ2-7
ASSGLVGVLETQY	TRBV6-6	TRBJ2-5
ATSDSYLRTGGFYNEQF	TRBV24-1	TRBJ2-1
ASSLITGGSGYGYT	TRBV5-1	TRBJ1-2
ASGLHTGKEKLF	TRBV12-5	TRBJ1-4
ASSVVGVGELF	TRBV9	TRBJ2-2
ASSLGFGGTLAAF	TRBV5-8	TRBJ1-1
ASSFEDNQPQH	TRBV5-1	TRBJ1-5
ASSLAGGGGELF	TRBV5-1	TRBJ2-2
ASSDWRGAKGYT	TRBV2	TRBJ1-2
ASSPRAGRGHETQY	TRBV18	TRBJ2-5
ASSLRTGATGELF	TRBV28	TRBJ2-2
ASSLATRTDTQY	TRBV5-6	TRBJ2-3
ATSDSKSGTVHEQY	TRBV24-1	TRBJ2-7
ASSLAVAPGQAYGYT	TRBV5-4	TRBJ1-2
ASSLTSYNEQF	TRBV7-2	TRBJ2-1
ASSFLGEADTQY	TRBV5-4	TRBJ2-3
ASRAESYEQY	TRBV3-1/TRBV3-2	TRBJ2-7
ASSPNQGGAAAGEKLF	TRBV18	TRBJ1-4
AWNKQGSSYEQY	TRBV30	TRBJ2-7
ASSLLGLDVAKNIQY	TRBV5-1	TRBJ2-4
ASIGRNGDGYT	TRBV19	TRBJ1-2
ASSSPPGLAGSTDTQY	TRBV5-6	TRBJ2-3
ASSADRVGNTEAF	TRBV2	TRBJ1-1
ASSLKWNTEAF	TRBV7-2	TRBJ1-1
SVSGLAGRKETQY	TRBV29-1	TRBJ2-5
ASSLGPRTNPNYGYT	TRBV5-5	TRBJ1-2
ASSLVGAGTEAF	TRBV7-9	TRBJ1-1
ASGLAGGGETQY	TRBV6-5	TRBJ2-5
ASSLGDAGQPQH	TRBV5-5	TRBJ1-5
ATSFGDSNQPQH	TRBV24-1	TRBJ1-5
ASSPGPDTGEAF	TRBV7-2	TRBJ1-1
ASGLRGASQPQH	TRBV19	TRBJ1-5
ASSLADRGSNQPQH	TRBV7-8	TRBJ1-5
ASSGRRAENTEAF	TRBV10-1	TRBJ1-1
ASSTTGFAYEQY	TRBV5-4	TRBJ2-7
ASSLQGAIHEQY	TRBV13	TRBJ2-7
ASSFYSQSHGYT	TRBV7-9	TRBJ1-2